This T cell receptor beta chain was captured by sequencing in a study of control samples from healthy donors and cancer patients. Germline values: CDR1 LGHDT, CDR2 YNNKEL (reference sequence). Losses at the gene ends were 1 base for V and 2 bases for J; bases not matched to a gene: 3. This CDR3 has 17 amino acids. Measured with immunoSEQ multiplex PCR; TCRdb has only the in-frame clones, and not every one. The profile shows about 170,000 clones, 93% of them singletons. This receptor was obtained from a woman in her sixties in good health. This rearrangement joins TRBV3-1 (or the pseudogene TRBV3-2) to TRBJ1-6, with 9 bases that match TRBD1. Sequencing was done on a sample of blood. This CDR3 is CASSQAGTGTYNSPLHF. The CDR3 nucleotides are TGTGCCAGCAGCCAAGCCGGGACAGGGACCTATAATTCACCCCTCCACTTT.